Presented here are 14 T cell receptor beta chains from one specimen sequenced in a study of CD4 and CD8 cells across lung adenocarcinoma regions. TCRdb redid the calling of the PCR reads with MiXCR, one entry per CDR3 protein. This repertoire shows about 20,000 distinct CDR3 sequences, approximately 52% found once; its top ten account for roughly a quarter. Sequencing was done on a sample of CD8+ T cells from the center of a lung tumor. The receptors shown here come from a female donor with lung adenocarcinoma. The CD4 and CD8 labels of this study may be unreliable.

The V gene is TRBV6-2 or TRBV6-3, the J gene TRBJ1-1; 8 bases align to TRBD1. The CDR3 extends over 12 amino acids. The germline CDR1 and CDR2 sequences are MNHEY and SVGEGT. The CDR3 DNA is TGTGGAAGCAGGGGGCTGAACACTGAAGCTTTCTTT. Its translation: CGSRGLNTEAFF.

This rearrangement joins TRBV27 to TRBJ2-5, with a tentative D call TRBD1 (6 bases). CDR3 length equals 15 residues. Looked up from germline, CDR1 is MNHEY and CDR2 is SMNVEV (reference sequence). Trimming removed 11 bases from V and 4 bases from J, with 23 bases in between. CDR3 nucleotides: TGTGCCGGGGGTTTTGGGGGCCGTGACCCAGAGACCCAGTACTTC. Its translation is CAGGFGGRDPETQYF.

On this clonotype: Compared with germline, one end of the junction differs, possibly owing to a read error. This chain links TRBV12-3 or TRBV12-4 with TRBJ2-3, with TRBD1 matching over 9 bases. The CDR3 loop spans 18 amino acids. The CDR3 spells CASSAPGTGFRNKDTQYF. In DNA, the CDR3 is TGTGCCAGCAGTGCCCCCGGGACAGGGTTTCGGAACAAAGATACCCAGTATTTT.

Concerning this clonotype: Mismatch with germline at one junction end may stem from a read error. The V and J genes are TRBV10-1 and TRBJ2-3; D is unclear. CDR3 size: 14 residues. The germline V gene has CDR1 WNHNN and CDR2 SYGVQD (reference sequence). The CDR3 DNA sequence: TGCGCCAGCAGAGGGCGCCGAGACACAGAGACGCAGTATTTT. Protein sequence: CASRGRRDTETQYF.

This chain connects TRBV6-1 to TRBJ1-1; D not certain. V was cut by 6 bases and J by 1 base, with 12 bases left in between. There are 14 residues in the CDR3. Looked up from germline, CDR1 is MNHNS and CDR2 is SASEGT. This CDR3 is CASRSQGKNTEAFF. In DNA, the CDR3 is TGTGCCAGCAGATCCCAAGGCAAGAACACTGAAGCTTTCTTT.

The genes are TRBV7-3 and TRBJ2-1; no definite D call. The J call may be mistaken, given a closer DNA end match to TRBJ2-5. There are 14 residues in the CDR3. Germline-derived CDR1 and CDR2 are SGHTA and FQGTGA. The CDR3 reads CASSLNGRMETQYF. The CDR3 DNA reads TGTGCCAGCAGCTTAAACGGGCGAATGGAGACCCAGTACTTC.

The V and J genes are TRBV20-1 and TRBJ2-1; no clear D gene. This CDR3 has 15 residues. The germline V and J ends were trimmed by 3 bases and 2 bases, with 14 bases remaining between them. Germline V gene sequence: CDR1 DFQATT, CDR2 SNEGSKA (reference sequence). The chain's CDR3 is CSARESYTAYNEQFF. DNA of the CDR3: TGCAGTGCTAGGGAATCCTACACCGCCTACAATGAGCAGTTCTTC.

This clonotype was seen once. This sequence joins TRBV27 and TRBJ2-4; D tentatively reads TRBD1 or TRBD2 (5 bases each). The V end lost 5 bases, the J end lost 12 bases, and 17 bases lay between the germline ends. The CDR3 loop spans 13 amino acids. From germline, CDR1 is MNHEY and CDR2 SMNVEV (reference sequence). The CDR3 is CASSRRDQDAQYF. CDR3 nucleotide sequence: TGTGCCAGCAGTCGACGGGACCAAGACGCTCAGTACTTC.

This chain connects TRBV6-5 to TRBJ2-1; D is unclear. Trimming removed 3 bases from V and 6 bases from J, with 6 bases in between. Germline V CDR1 and CDR2: MNHEY, SVGAGI. There are 12 residues in the CDR3. The CDR3 region has the DNA TGTGCCAGCAGTTATACGGTCAATGAGCAGTTCTTC. It yields the protein CASSYTVNEQFF.

The chain couples TRBV27 to TRBJ2-5; 7 nucleotides match TRBD1. Trimming removed 5 bases from V and 3 bases from J; junction bases left unmatched: 15. The CDR3 length is 17 residues. The germline V gene has CDR1 MNHEY and CDR2 SMNVEV (reference sequence). This CDR3 reads CASSPGIGGRDEETQYF. In DNA form, the CDR3 reads TGTGCCAGCAGTCCGGGGATAGGGGGCCGTGACGAAGAGACCCAGTACTTC.

This clonotype was seen a handful of times. The gene calls are TRBV6-1 and TRBJ2-3, with D tentatively TRBD1 (5 bases). The J call is doubtful: the DNA matches TRBJ2-5 better. Germline CDR1 is MNHNS and CDR2 is SASEGT. The CDR3 contains 14 residues. CDR3 DNA sequence: TGTGCCAGCAGGGGCGGCAGGGCCTTGGGTACCCAGTACTTC. Translation gives CASRGGRALGTQYF.

This rearrangement joins TRBV27 to TRBJ2-3, with 10 bases that match TRBD1. Unmatched junction bases numbered 8, after V lost 5 bases and J lost 0 bases. CDR1 and CDR2 (germline): MNHEY, SMNVEV (reference sequence). This CDR3 is built from 17 residues. The CDR3 DNA follows: TGTGCCAGCAGTCGGACAGGGGGGGTGTCAAGCACAGATACGCAGTATTTT. It codes for CASSRTGGVSSTDTQYF.

About this clonotype: One end of the junction fails to match germline, which may point to a read error. This chain links TRBV10-1 with TRBJ2-4; TRBD1 aligns across 8 bases. The length of the CDR3 is 14 residues. In germline, CDR1 is WNHNN, CDR2 SYGVQD (reference sequence). CDR3 sequence reads: CGSRGLRASDTQYF. In nucleotides, the CDR3 is TGCGGCAGCAGGGGGCTGAGAGCCTCAGACACTCAGTACTTC.

This chain connects TRBV7-9 to TRBJ2-1; D not resolved. The V gene's germline CDR1 is SEHNR and CDR2 FQNEAQ (reference sequence). Trimming removed 5 bases at V and 5 bases at J, with 7 bases between. The CDR3 is 12 residues long. CDR3 sequence: CASSPLNNEQFF. As DNA, the CDR3 is TGTGCCAGCAGCCCACTTAACAATGAGCAGTTCTTC.